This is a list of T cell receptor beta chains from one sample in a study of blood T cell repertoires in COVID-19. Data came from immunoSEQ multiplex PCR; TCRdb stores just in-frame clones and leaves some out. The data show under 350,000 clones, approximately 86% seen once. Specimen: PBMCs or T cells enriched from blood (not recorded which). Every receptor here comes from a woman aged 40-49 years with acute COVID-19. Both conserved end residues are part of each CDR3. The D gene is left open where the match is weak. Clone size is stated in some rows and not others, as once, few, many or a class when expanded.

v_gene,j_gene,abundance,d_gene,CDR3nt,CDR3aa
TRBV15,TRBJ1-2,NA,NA,TGTGCCACCAGTTATGACAGGCACTATGGCTACACCTTC,CATSYDRHYGYTF
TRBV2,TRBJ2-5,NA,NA,TGTGCCAGCAGTGAAGGGAGGCAGCAAGAGACCCAGTACTTC,CASSEGRQQETQYF
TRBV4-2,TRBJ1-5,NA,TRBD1,TGTGCCAGCAGCCAAGATGGGGACAGGGATAATCAGCCCCAGCATTTT,CASSQDGDRDNQPQHF
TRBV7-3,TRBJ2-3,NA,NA,TGTGCCAGCAGCTCCCGGGACTTCACAGATACGCAGTATTTT,CASSSRDFTDTQYF
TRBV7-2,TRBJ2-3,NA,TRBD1,TGTGCCAGCAGCGTGGACAGGGCCACAGATACGCAGTATTTT,CASSVDRATDTQYF
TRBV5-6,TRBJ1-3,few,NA,TGTGCCAGCAGCCGCACTACAGGCCTACGAACGAACACCATATATTTT,CASSRTTGLRTNTIYF
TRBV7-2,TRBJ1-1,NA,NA,TGTGCCAGCAGCTTACAGGGTATGAACACTGAAGCTTTCTTT,CASSLQGMNTEAFF
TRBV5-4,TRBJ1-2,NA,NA,TGTGCCAGCAGCTTGGGGGCGCGTGATGGCTACACCTTC,CASSLGARDGYTF
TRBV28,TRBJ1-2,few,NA,TGTGCCAGCAAGGACAGCAACTATGGCTACACCTTC,CASKDSNYGYTF
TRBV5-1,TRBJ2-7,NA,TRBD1,TGCGCCAGCAGCGGGTGGGACAGGGGCTACGAGCAGTACTTC,CASSGWDRGYEQYF
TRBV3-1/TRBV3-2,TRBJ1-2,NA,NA,TGTGCCAGCAGCCAAGTATTAGAATCCTATGGCTACACCTTC,CASSQVLESYGYTF
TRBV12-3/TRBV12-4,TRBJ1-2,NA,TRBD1,TGTGCCAGCAGACAGGGGAACTATGGCTACACCTTC,CASRQGNYGYTF
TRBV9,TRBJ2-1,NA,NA,TGTGCCAGCAGCGCCGGGAATTCCCGATTAGCCTACAATGAGCAGTTCTTC,CASSAGNSRLAYNEQFF
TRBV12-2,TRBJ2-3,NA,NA,TGTGCAAGTCGCCTTCCCCGGGACAGGGGCCCTCTTTTCTTCACAGATACGCAGTATTTT,CASRLPRDRGPLFFTDTQYF
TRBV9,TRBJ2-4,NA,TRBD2,TGTGCCAGCAGCGGAGGCCCCCACTTAGCGGGAGTTTACTTC,CASSGGPHLAGVYF
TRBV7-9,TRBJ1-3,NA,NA,TGTGCCAGCCCCCGGGGGTCTGGAAACACCATATATTTT,CASPRGSGNTIYF
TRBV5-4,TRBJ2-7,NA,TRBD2,TGTGCCAGCAGCTTGGCGGGACTAGGAGAGCAGTACTTC,CASSLAGLGEQYF
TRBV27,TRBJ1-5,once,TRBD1,TGTGCCAGCAGGCCGGGAACAGGGGGAAGTCAGCCCCAGCATTTT,CASRPGTGGSQPQHF
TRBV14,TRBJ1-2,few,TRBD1,TGTGCCAGCAGCCAAGAAGTACTCGGGACAGTTTTTAACTATGGCTACACCTTC,CASSQEVLGTVFNYGYTF
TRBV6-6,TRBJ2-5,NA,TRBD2,TGTGCCAGCAGTCGCGGGACTAGCGGGGTAGATAAAGAGACCCAGTACTTC,CASSRGTSGVDKETQYF
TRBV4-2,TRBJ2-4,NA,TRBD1,TGTGCCAGCAGCCACGGGACAGAAGCCAAAAACATTCAGTACTTC,CASSHGTEAKNIQYF
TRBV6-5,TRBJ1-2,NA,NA,TGTGCCAGCAGTCCTAGATCCGGGATCTATGGCTACACCTTC,CASSPRSGIYGYTF
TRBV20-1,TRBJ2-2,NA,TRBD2,TGCAGTGCTAGTGTTGCGGGGGGTACCGGGGAGCTGTTTTTT,CSASVAGGTGELFF
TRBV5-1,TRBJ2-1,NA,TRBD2,TGCGCCAGCAGCTTGGGATTAGGGACTAGCGGGAGTAGCGATGAGCAGTTCTTC,CASSLGLGTSGSSDEQFF
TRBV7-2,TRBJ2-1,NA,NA,TGTGCCAGCAGCTTATCACCGGGATCGGTTGAGCAGTTCTTC,CASSLSPGSVEQFF
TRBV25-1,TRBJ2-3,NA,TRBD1,TGTGCCAGCAGTGGAAAGACAGGGACAGATGATACGCAGTATTTT,CASSGKTGTDDTQYF